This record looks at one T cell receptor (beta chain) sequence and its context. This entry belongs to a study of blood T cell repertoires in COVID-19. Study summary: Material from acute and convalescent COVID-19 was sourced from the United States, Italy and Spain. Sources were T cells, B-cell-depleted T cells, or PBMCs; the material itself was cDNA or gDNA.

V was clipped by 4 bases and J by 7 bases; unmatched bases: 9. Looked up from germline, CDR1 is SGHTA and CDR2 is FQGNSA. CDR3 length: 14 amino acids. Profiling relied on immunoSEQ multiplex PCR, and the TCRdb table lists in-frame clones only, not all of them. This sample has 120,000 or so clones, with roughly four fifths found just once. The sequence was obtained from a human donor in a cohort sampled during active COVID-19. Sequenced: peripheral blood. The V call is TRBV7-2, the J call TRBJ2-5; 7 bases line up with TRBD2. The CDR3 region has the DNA TGTGCCAGCAGCTCAACCGGGGCTAGCGGGACCCAGTACTTC. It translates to CASSSTGASGTQYF.